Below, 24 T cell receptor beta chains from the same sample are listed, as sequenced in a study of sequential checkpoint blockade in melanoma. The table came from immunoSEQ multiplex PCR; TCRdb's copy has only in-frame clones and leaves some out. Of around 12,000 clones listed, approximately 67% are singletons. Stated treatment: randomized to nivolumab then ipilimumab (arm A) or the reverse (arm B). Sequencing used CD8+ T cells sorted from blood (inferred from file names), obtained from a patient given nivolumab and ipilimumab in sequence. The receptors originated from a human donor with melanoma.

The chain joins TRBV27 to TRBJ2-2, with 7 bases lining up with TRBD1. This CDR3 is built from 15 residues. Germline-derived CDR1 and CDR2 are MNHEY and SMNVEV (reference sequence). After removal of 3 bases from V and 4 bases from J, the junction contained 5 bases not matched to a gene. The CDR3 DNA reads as TGTGCCAGCAGTTTTCGGACAGGCGGCACCGGGGAGCTGTTTTTT. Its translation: CASSFRTGGTGELFF.

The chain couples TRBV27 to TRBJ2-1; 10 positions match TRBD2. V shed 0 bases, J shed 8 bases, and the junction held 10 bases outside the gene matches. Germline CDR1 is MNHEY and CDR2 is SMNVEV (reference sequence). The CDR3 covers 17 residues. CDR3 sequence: CASSLSRGSGRSYEQFF. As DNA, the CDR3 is TGTGCCAGCAGTTTATCGAGGGGTAGCGGGAGGTCGTATGAGCAGTTCTTC.

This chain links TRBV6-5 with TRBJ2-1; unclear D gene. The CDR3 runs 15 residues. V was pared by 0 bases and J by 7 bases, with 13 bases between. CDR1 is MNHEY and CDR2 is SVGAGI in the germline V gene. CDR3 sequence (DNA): TGTGCCAGCAGTTACTCGAAGCTGCGCCTTAATGAGCAGTTCTTC. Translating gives CASSYSKLRLNEQFF.

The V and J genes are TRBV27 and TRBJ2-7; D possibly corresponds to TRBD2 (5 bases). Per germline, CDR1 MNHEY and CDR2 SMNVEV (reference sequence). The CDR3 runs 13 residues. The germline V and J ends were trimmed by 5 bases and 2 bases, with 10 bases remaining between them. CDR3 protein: CASSPGLTYEQYF. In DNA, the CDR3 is TGTGCCAGCAGTCCAGGACTCACCTACGAGCAGTACTTC.

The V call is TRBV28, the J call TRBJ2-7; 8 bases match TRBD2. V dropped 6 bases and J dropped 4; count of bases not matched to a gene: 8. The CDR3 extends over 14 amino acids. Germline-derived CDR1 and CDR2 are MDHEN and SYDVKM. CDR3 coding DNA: TGTGCCAGCAGCCGACCGGGGGGGTTGTACGAGCAGTACTTC. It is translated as CASSRPGGLYEQYF.

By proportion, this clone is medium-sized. The CDR3 DNA sequence: TGCGCCAGCAGCCCCCTGGTAGCGGGAGCCATTACCGAGCAGTACTTC. Protein product: CASSPLVAGAITEQYF. The chain combines TRBV4-3 with TRBJ2-7; 9 bases fit TRBD2. The CDR3 has 16 residues. The junction had 13 bases not matched to a gene; V was cut back by 4 bases and J by 6 bases. Per germline, CDR1 LGHNA and CDR2 YSLEER.

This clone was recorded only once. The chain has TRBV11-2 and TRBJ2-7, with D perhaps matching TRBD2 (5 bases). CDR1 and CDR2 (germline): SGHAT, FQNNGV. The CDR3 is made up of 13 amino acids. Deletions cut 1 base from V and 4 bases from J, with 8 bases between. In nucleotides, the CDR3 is TGTGCCAGCAGCTTAGTCGGGGATTACGAGCAGTACTTC. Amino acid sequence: CASSLVGDYEQYF.

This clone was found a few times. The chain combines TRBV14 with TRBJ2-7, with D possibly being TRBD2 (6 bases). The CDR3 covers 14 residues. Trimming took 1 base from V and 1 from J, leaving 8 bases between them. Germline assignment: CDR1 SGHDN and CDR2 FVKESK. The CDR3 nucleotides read TGTGCCAGCAGCCAAGGGGACTTGTCCTACGAGCAGTACTTC. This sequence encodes CASSQGDLSYEQYF.

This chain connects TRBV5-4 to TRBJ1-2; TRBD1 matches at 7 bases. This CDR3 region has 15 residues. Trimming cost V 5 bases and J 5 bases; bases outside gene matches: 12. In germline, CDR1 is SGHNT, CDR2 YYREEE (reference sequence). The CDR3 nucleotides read TGTGCCAGCAGTAAAGGGGGCGGCTCCCCTTATGGCTACACCTTC. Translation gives CASSKGGGSPYGYTF. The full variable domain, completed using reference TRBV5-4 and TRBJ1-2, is ETGVTQSPTHLIKTRGQQVTLRCSSQSGHNTVSWYQQALGQGPQFIFQYYREEENGRGNFPPRFSGLQFPNYSSELNVNALELDDSALYLCASSKGGGSPYGYTFGSGTRLTVV.

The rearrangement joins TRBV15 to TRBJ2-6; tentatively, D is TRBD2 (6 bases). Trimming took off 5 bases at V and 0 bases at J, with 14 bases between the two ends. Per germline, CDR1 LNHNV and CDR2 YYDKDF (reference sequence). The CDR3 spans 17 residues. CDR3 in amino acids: CATSDRDFSSGANVLTF. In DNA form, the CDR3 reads TGTGCCACCAGCGACCGGGACTTCAGCTCTGGGGCCAACGTCCTGACTTTC.

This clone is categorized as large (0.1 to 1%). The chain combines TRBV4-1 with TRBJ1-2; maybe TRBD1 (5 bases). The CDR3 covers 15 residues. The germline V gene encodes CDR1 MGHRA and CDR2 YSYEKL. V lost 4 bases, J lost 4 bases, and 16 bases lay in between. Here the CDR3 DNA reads TGCGCCAGCAGCCCCACGCTTAAAGACAGCTATGGCTACACCTTC. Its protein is CASSPTLKDSYGYTF.

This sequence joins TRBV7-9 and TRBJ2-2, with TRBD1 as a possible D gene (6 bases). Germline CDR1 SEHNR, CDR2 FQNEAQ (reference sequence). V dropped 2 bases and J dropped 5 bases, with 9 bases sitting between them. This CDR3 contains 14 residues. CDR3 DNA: TGTGCCAGCAGCTTACAGGGGTGGACCGGGGAGCTGTTTTTT. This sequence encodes CASSLQGWTGELFF.

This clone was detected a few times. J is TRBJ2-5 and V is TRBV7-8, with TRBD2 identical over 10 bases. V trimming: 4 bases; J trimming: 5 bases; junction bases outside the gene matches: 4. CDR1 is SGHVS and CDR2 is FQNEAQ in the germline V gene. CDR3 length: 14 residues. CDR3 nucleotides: TGTGCCAGCAGCTCACTAGCGGGGCGTGAGACCCAGTACTTC. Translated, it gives CASSSLAGRETQYF. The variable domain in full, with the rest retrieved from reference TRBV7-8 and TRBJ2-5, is GAGVSQSPRYKVAKRGQDVALRCDPISGHVSLFWYQQALGQGPEFLTYFQNEAQLDKSGLPSDRFFAERPEGSVSTLKIQRTQQEDSAVYLCASSSLAGRETQYFGPGTRLLVL.

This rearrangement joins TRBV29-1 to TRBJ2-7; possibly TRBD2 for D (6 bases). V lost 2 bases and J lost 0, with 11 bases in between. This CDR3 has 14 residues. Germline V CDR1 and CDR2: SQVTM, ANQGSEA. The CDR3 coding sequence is TGCAGCGTTGAAAACATGGAGGGCTCCTACGAGCAGTACTTC. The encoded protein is CSVENMEGSYEQYF.

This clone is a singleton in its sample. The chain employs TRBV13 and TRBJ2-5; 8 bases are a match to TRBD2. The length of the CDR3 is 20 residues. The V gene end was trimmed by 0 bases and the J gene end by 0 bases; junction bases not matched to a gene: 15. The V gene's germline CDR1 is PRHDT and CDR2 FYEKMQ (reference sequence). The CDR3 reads CASSLGGSGERGMYQETQYF. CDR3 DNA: TGTGCCAGCAGCTTAGGCGGTAGCGGGGAACGGGGGATGTACCAAGAGACCCAGTACTTC.

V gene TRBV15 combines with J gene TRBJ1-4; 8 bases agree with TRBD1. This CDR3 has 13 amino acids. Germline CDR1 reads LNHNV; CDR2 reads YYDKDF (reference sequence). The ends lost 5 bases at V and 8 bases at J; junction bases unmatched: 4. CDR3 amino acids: CATSGYRGEKLFF. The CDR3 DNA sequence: TGTGCCACCAGCGGTTACAGGGGGGAAAAACTGTTTTTT.

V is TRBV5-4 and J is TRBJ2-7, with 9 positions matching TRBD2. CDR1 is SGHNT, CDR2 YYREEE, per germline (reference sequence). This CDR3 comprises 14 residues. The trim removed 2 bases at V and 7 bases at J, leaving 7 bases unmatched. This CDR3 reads CASSFMAGGLEQYF. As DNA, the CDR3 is TGTGCCAGCAGCTTTATGGCGGGGGGGCTGGAGCAGTACTTC.

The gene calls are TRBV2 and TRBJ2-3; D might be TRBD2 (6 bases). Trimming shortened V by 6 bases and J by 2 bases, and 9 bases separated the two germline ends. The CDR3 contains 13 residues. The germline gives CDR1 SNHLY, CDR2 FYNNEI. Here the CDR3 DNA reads TGTGCCAGCAGGACGGGGGACACAGATACGCAGTATTTT. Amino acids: CASRTGDTDTQYF. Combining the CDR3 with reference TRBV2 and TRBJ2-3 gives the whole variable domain EPEVTQTPSHQVTQMGQEVILRCVPISNHLYFYWYRQILGQKVEFLVSFYNNEISEKSEIFDDQFSVERPDGSNFTLKIRSTKLEDSAMYFCASRTGDTDTQYFGPGTRLTVL.

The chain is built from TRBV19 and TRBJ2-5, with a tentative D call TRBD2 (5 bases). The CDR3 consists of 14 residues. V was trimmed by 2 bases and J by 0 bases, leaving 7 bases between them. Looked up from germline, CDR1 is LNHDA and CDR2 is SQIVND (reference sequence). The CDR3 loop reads CASSIREYQETQYF. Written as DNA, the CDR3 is TGTGCCAGTAGTATAAGGGAGTACCAAGAGACCCAGTACTTC.

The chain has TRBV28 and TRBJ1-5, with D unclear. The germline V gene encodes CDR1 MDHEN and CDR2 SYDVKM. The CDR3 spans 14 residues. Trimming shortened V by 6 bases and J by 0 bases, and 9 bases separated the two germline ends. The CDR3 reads CASRENLSNQPQHF. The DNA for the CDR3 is TGTGCCAGCAGAGAGAACCTTAGCAATCAGCCCCAGCATTTT.

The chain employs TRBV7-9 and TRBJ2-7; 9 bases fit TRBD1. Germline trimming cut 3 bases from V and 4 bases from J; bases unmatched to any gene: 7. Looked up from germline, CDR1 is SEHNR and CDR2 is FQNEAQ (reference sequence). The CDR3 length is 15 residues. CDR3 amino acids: CASSFYRDRVYEQYF. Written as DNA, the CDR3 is TGTGCCAGCAGCTTCTACCGGGACAGGGTTTACGAGCAGTACTTC.

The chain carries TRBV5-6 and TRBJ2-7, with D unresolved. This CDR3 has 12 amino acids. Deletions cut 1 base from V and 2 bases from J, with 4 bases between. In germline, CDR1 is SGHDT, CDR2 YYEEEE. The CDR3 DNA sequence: TGTGCCAGCAGCTTGTTCGCCTACGAGCAGTACTTC. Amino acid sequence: CASSLFAYEQYF. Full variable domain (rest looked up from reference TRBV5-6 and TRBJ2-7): DAGVTQSPTHLIKTRGQQVTLRCSPKSGHDTVSWYQQALGQGPQFIFQYYEEEERQRGNFPDRFSGHQFPNYSSELNVNALLLGDSALYLCASSLFAYEQYFGPGTRLTVT.

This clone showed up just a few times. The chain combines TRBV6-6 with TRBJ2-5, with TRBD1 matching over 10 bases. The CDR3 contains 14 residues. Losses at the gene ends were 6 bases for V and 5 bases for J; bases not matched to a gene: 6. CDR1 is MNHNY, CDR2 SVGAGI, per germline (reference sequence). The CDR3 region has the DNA TGTGCCAGCAGGGGGACAGGGGAAGTGGAGACCCAGTACTTC. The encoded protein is CASRGTGEVETQYF.

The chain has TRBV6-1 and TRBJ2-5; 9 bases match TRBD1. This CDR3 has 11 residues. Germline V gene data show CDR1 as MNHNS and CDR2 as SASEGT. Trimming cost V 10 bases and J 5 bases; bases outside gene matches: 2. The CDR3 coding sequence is TGTGCCACAGACAGGGGGGAGACCCAGTACTTC. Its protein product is CATDRGETQYF.